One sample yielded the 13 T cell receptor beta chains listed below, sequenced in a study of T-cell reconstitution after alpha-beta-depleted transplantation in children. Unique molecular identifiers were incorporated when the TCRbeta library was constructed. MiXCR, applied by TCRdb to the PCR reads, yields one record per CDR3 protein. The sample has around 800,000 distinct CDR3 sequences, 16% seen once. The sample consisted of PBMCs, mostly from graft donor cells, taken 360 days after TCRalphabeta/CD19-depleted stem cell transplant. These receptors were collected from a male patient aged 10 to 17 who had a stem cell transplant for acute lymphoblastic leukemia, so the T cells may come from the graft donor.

The CDR3 loop is CSARVRSGNTDTQYF. The CDR3 DNA sequence: TGCAGTGCTAGAGTTCGTAGCGGGAACACAGATACGCAGTATTTT. The V gene is TRBV20-1, the J gene TRBJ2-3; 8 bases fit TRBD2. CDR1 is DFQATT, CDR2 SNEGSKA, per germline (reference sequence). This CDR3 comprises 15 residues. V was pared by 1 base and J by 2 bases, with 5 bases of the junction left unmatched.

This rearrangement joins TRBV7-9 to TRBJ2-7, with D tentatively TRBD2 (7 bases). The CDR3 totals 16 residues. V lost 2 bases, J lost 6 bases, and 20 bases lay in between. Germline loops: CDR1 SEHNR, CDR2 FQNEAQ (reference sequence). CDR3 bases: TGTGCCAGCAGCTTATGGGCAGGGGAGGGAGTTATCGAGCAGTACTTC. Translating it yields CASSLWAGEGVIEQYF.

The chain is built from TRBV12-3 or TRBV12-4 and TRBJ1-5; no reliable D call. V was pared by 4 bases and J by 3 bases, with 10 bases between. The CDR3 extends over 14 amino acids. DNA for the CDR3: TGTGCCAGCAGTTCGAGGGAGGACAATCAGCCCCAGCATTTT. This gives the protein CASSSREDNQPQHF.

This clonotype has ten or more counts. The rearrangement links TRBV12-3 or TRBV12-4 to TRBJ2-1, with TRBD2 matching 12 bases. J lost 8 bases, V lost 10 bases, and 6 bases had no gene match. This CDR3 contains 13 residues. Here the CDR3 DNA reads TGTGCCATTGTGACTAGCGGGAGCTATGAGCAGTTCTTC. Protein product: CAIVTSGSYEQFF.

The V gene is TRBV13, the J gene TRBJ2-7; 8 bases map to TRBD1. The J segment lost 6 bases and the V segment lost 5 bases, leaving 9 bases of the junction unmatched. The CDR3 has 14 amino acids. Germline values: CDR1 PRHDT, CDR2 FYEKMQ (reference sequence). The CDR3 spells CASSLFLTGVEQYF. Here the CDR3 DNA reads TGTGCCAGCAGCCTTTTCCTGACAGGGGTCGAGCAGTACTTC.

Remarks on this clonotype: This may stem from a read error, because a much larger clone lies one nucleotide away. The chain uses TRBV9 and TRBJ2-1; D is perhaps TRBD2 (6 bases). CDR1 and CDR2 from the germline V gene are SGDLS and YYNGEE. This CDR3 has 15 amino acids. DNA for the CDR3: TGTGCCAGCGGCGTAGTGGACTACTCCTACAATGAGCAGTTCTTC. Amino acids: CASGVVDYSYNEQFF.

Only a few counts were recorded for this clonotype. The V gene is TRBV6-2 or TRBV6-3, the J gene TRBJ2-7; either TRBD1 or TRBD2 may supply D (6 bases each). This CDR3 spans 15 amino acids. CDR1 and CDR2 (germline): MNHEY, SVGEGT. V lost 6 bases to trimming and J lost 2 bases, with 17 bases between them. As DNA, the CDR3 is TGTGCCAGCAGCAAGATGAGGGGGACTCCCTACGAGCAGTACTTC. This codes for CASSKMRGTPYEQYF.

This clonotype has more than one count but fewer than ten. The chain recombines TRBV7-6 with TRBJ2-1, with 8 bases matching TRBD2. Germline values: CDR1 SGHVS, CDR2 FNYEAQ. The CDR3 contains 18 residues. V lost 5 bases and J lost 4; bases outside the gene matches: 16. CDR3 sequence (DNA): TGTGCCAGCAGCCTCTCACCACGTACGACTAGCGCATACAATGAGCAGTTCTTC. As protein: CASSLSPRTTSAYNEQFF.

This CDR3 is CASRAWTGSNQPQHF. The CDR3 DNA reads as TGTGCCAGCAGGGCATGGACAGGTAGCAATCAGCCCCAGCATTTT. This sequence joins TRBV12-3 or TRBV12-4 and TRBJ1-5, with 7 positions matching TRBD1. The CDR3 is 15 amino acids. J lost 0 bases, V lost 6 bases, and 5 bases had no gene match.

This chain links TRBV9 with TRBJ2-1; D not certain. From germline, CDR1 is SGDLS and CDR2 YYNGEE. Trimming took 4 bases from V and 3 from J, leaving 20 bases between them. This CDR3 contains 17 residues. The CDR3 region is CASSTGSREYFYNEQFF. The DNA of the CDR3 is TGTGCCAGCAGCACCGGGTCCAGAGAGTATTTCTACAATGAGCAGTTCTTC.

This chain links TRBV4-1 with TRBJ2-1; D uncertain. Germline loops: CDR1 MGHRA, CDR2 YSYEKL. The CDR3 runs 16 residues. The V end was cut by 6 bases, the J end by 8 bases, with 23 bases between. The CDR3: CASRGMIGNRGDEQFF. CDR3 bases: TGCGCCAGCAGGGGAATGATCGGCAACCGAGGCGATGAGCAGTTCTTC.

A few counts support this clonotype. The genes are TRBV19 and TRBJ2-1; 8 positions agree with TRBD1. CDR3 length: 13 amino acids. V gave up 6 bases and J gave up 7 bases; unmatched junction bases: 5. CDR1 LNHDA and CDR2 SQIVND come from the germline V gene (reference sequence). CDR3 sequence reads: CASRLQGVNEQFF. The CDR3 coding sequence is TGTGCCAGTAGGCTACAGGGGGTGAATGAGCAGTTCTTC.

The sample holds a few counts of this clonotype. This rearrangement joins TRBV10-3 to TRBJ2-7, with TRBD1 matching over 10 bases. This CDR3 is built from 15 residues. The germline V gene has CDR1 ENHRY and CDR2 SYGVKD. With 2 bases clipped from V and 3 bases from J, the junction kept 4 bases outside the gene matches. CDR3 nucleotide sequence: TGTGCCATCAGTGAGCGGGACAGGGGAAACTACGAGCAGTACTTC. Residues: CAISERDRGNYEQYF.